Below, 14 T cell receptor beta chains from the same sample are listed, as sequenced in a study of cytomegalovirus exposure and HLA in healthy donors. PCR was performed using 60 Vbeta and 13 Jbeta primers. TCRdb keeps only in-frame clones here, not all; method: immunoSEQ multiplex PCR. The repertoire holds tens of thousands of clones, with roughly two thirds as singletons. Sample: PBMCs. The source of these receptors is a man between 60 and 75 years old in good health and CMV-seropositive.

This rearrangement joins TRBV30 to TRBJ2-1; no firm D call. This CDR3 comprises 12 residues. V shed 1 base and J shed 10 bases, with 11 bases lying between them. The V gene's germline CDR1 is GTSNPN and CDR2 SVGIG (reference sequence). The CDR3 coding sequence is TGTGCCTGGAGTGCGGTGAACTGCGAGCAGTTCTTC. Translation: CAWSAVNCEQFF.

The chain carries TRBV30 and TRBJ1-2; D remains unclear. The CDR3 has 14 amino acids. V lost 4 bases and J 0 bases, leaving 12 bases between the germline ends. Germline V lookup: CDR1 GTSNPN, CDR2 SVGIG (reference sequence). CDR3 sequence reads: CAWTSWATNYGYTF. The CDR3 DNA follows: TGTGCCTGGACGTCCTGGGCTACTAACTATGGCTACACCTTC. Looking up the rest from reference TRBV30 and TRBJ1-2 gives the full variable domain: SQTIHQWPATLVQPVGSPLSLECTVEGTSNPNLYWYRQAAGRGLQLLFYSVGIGQISSEVPQNLSASRPQDRQFILSSKKLLLSDSGFYLCAWTSWATNYGYTFGSGTRLTVV.

The rearrangement links TRBV5-4 to TRBJ1-2; D not certain. Between the trimmed V and J ends, which lost 1 base and 6 bases, there was a span of 10 bases. The germline V gene encodes CDR1 SGHNT and CDR2 YYREEE (reference sequence). The CDR3 length is 13 residues. This CDR3 is CASSLWATDGYTF. The CDR3 bases are TGTGCCAGCAGCTTGTGGGCAACAGATGGCTACACCTTC.

The CDR3 sequence is CASSAWTEETQYF. The CDR3 nucleotides read TGTGCCAGTAGTGCATGGACAGAAGAGACCCAGTACTTC. J is TRBJ2-5 and V is TRBV19; D is perhaps TRBD1 (6 bases). Trimming cost V 5 bases and J 3 bases, with 10 bases left between them. Germline CDR1 LNHDA, CDR2 SQIVND (reference sequence). The CDR3 runs 13 residues.

This sequence joins TRBV19 and TRBJ1-6, with 8 nucleotides matching TRBD1. The V segment lost 6 bases and the J segment 5 bases; nucleotides outside the gene matches: 3. The CDR3 totals 14 residues. CDR1 and CDR2 from the germline V gene are LNHDA and SQIVND (reference sequence). CDR3: CASRGQVDNSPLHF. The CDR3 DNA reads as TGTGCCAGTAGGGGACAGGTAGATAATTCACCCCTCCACTTT.

V is TRBV5-1 and J is TRBJ2-2; D unclear. V lost 0 bases to trimming and J lost 6 bases, with 6 bases between them. This CDR3 region has 13 residues. Germline CDR1 is SGHRS and CDR2 is YFSETQ. CDR3 sequence reads: CASSLDSSGELFF. The CDR3 nucleotides are TGCGCCAGCAGCTTGGACAGTTCCGGGGAGCTGTTTTTT.

This clone was seen a handful of times. The chain carries TRBV30 and TRBJ2-1; a possible D gene is TRBD1 (5 bases). Germline CDR1 reads GTSNPN; CDR2 reads SVGIG (reference sequence). CDR3 length: 13 residues. V was shortened by 5 bases and J by 2 bases, with 10 bases between the two germline ends. The CDR3 reads CAWAGSPYNEQFF. The CDR3 region has the DNA TGTGCCTGGGCAGGGTCCCCCTACAATGAGCAGTTCTTC.

The gene calls are TRBV19 and TRBJ1-5, with 7 nucleotides matching TRBD1. V gave up 6 bases and J gave up 3 bases; unmatched junction bases: 8. This CDR3 region has 15 residues. CDR1 is LNHDA, CDR2 SQIVND, per germline (reference sequence). The CDR3 sequence: CASSLSGQLNQPQHF. In nucleotides, the CDR3 is TGTGCCAGTAGCCTATCGGGACAGCTCAATCAGCCCCAGCATTTT.

The rearrangement links TRBV5-4 to TRBJ2-2; 8 bases agree with TRBD2. CDR1 SGHNT and CDR2 YYREEE come from the germline V gene (reference sequence). The CDR3 totals 17 residues. The V segment lost 0 bases and the J segment 8 bases; nucleotides outside the gene matches: 12. CDR3 loop: CASSLVIAGYSSGELFF. For the CDR3, the DNA is TGTGCCAGCAGCTTGGTTATAGCGGGGTATTCATCTGGGGAGCTGTTTTTT.

The J gene is TRBJ2-5, the V gene TRBV9; possibly TRBD1 for D (6 bases). CDR3 length: 15 amino acids. Germline V lookup: CDR1 SGDLS, CDR2 YYNGEE. Trimming stripped 3 bases from V and 5 bases from J, with 17 bases between. CDR3 amino acids: CASSAPPGVDETQYF. The CDR3 nucleotides read TGTGCCAGCAGCGCCCCCCCAGGGGTTGATGAGACCCAGTACTTC. The variable domain in full, with the rest retrieved from reference TRBV9 and TRBJ2-5, is DSGVTQTPKHLITATGQRVTLRCSPRSGDLSVYWYQQSLDQGLQFLIQYYNGEERAKGNILERFSAQQFPDLHSELNLSSLELGDSALYFCASSAPPGVDETQYFGPGTRLLVL.

CDR3 nucleotide sequence: TGTGCCAGCACGAGCGGGCCCGACTATGGCTACACCTTC. Translation gives CASTSGPDYGYTF. V gene TRBV7-2 combines with J gene TRBJ1-2; D remains ambiguous. CDR1 and CDR2 (germline): SGHTA, FQGNSA. The CDR3 sequence is 13 residues long. V was cut by 7 bases and J by 3 bases, with 12 bases left in between.

The V and J genes are TRBV7-6 and TRBJ1-3; D is ambiguous. Germline loops: CDR1 SGHVS, CDR2 FNYEAQ. The germline V and J ends were trimmed by 1 base and 1 base, with 11 bases remaining between them. This CDR3 has 16 residues. CDR3 bases: TGTGCCAGCAGCTTAGGTTGGGAGAGTTCTGGAAACACCATATATTTT. Its translation: CASSLGWESSGNTIYF.

CDR3 residues: CASSEPGLAAEQFF. The CDR3 DNA sequence: TGTGCCAGCAGCGAACCGGGACTAGCCGCTGAGCAGTTCTTC. The genes are TRBV5-6 and TRBJ2-1, with TRBD2 matching over 9 bases. The CDR3 has 14 residues. Trimming took 4 bases from V and 9 from J; bases not matched to a gene: 8. The germline CDR1 and CDR2 sequences are SGHDT and YYEEEE.

V usage is TRBV28 and J usage is TRBJ1-3; 7 nucleotides align to TRBD1. The CDR3 covers 17 residues. Trimming at V came to 5 bases and at J to 0 bases, leaving 10 bases not matched to a gene. Germline CDR1 MDHEN, CDR2 SYDVKM. The CDR3 here is CASSVGGQLSSGNTIYF. CDR3 sequence (DNA): TGTGCCAGCAGTGTGGGGGGACAGTTGAGCTCTGGAAACACCATATATTTT. Full variable domain (remainder filled in from reference TRBV28 and TRBJ1-3): DVKVTQSSRYLVKRTGEKVFLECVQDMDHENMFWYRQDPGLGLRLIYFSYDVKMKEKGDIPEGYSVSREKKERFSLILESASTNQTSMYLCASSVGGQLSSGNTIYFGEGSWLTVV.